The 30 T cell receptor beta chains presented below share a single source sample, sequenced in a study of CD8 T cells in ankylosing spondylitis. TCRdb itself ran the 5' RACE reads through MiXCR, one entry per CDR3 protein. Of roughly 240,000 distinct CDR3 sequences listed, more than 25% were seen once; the top ten hold 3.5% to 4.5%. Sequenced: blood, either unsorted or a sorted T cell fraction (not recorded which). Source of these receptors: a male donor with ankylosing spondylitis or in good health (not recorded which).

The V gene is TRBV11-2, the J gene TRBJ2-7; the D gene could be TRBD1 or TRBD2 (5 bases each). The germline V gene has CDR1 SGHAT and CDR2 FQNNGV. V lost 1 base and J 3 bases, leaving 7 bases between the germline ends. The CDR3 has 13 amino acids. The CDR3 sequence: CASSLGGDYEQYF. As DNA, the CDR3 is TGTGCCAGCAGCTTAGGAGGGGACTACGAGCAGTACTTC.

This clonotype occurred a few times. J is TRBJ1-1 and V is TRBV5-5; tentative D call: TRBD1 (5 bases). Germline V gene sequence: CDR1 SGHKS, CDR2 YYEKEE (reference sequence). With 6 bases removed from V and 1 base from J, the gap between germline ends came to 16 bases. This CDR3 has 15 residues. CDR3 sequence: CASTQLGRANTEAFF. DNA of the CDR3: TGTGCCAGCACCCAATTAGGCAGGGCGAACACTGAAGCTTTCTTT.

V gene TRBV20-1 combines with J gene TRBJ1-4; 7 bases fit TRBD1. Germline CDR1 and CDR2: DFQATT and SNEGSKA (reference sequence). This CDR3 is built from 14 residues. The trim removed 6 bases at V and 6 bases at J, leaving 10 bases unmatched. Written as DNA, the CDR3 is TGCAGTGCCCGAACGCAAGACAGGGATGAAAAACTGTTTTTT. It translates to CSARTQDRDEKLFF.

The rearrangement links TRBV9 to TRBJ2-7; D tentatively fits TRBD1 or TRBD2 (5 bases each). Germline V gene data show CDR1 as SGDLS and CDR2 as YYNGEE. The CDR3 extends over 14 amino acids. Trimming cost V 4 bases and J 1 base, with 12 bases left between them. The CDR3 DNA is TGTGCCAGCAGCCTCCGGGACGGATCCTACGAGCAGTACTTC. Translated: CASSLRDGSYEQYF.

The chain couples TRBV27 to TRBJ2-2; 8 bases are a match to TRBD1. The length of the CDR3 is 14 residues. Looked up from germline, CDR1 is MNHEY and CDR2 is SMNVEV (reference sequence). The trim removed 2 bases at V and 8 bases at J, leaving 4 bases unmatched. The CDR3 here is CASSLQGANGELFF. As DNA, the CDR3 is TGTGCCAGCAGTTTACAGGGGGCGAATGGGGAGCTGTTTTTT.

This chain connects TRBV6-6 to TRBJ2-7, with no clear D. V was shortened by 4 bases and J by 7 bases, with 11 bases between the two germline ends. The germline V gene encodes CDR1 MNHNY and CDR2 SVGAGI (reference sequence). This CDR3 is 12 amino acids long. This CDR3 reads CASSSGLPEQYF. As DNA, the CDR3 is TGTGCCAGCAGTTCTGGGCTCCCAGAGCAGTACTTC.

J is TRBJ2-7 and V is TRBV29-1; 9 bases map to TRBD1. The V gene's germline CDR1 is SQVTM and CDR2 ANQGSEA. The CDR3 runs 14 residues. V dropped 2 bases and J dropped 4; count of bases not matched to a gene: 6. The CDR3 DNA reads TGCAGCGTTGAACCCCGGACAGGGGTTTACGAGCAGTACTTC. Amino acid sequence: CSVEPRTGVYEQYF.

V gene TRBV20-1 combines with J gene TRBJ1-1; D is ambiguous. V was shortened by 0 bases and J by 0 bases, with 11 bases between the two germline ends. This CDR3 spans 15 amino acids. From germline, CDR1 is DFQATT and CDR2 SNEGSKA (reference sequence). DNA for the CDR3: TGCAGTGCTAGAGATCGGATAGGTTTGAACACTGAAGCTTTCTTT. Translating it yields CSARDRIGLNTEAFF.

The chain links TRBV12-3 or TRBV12-4 to TRBJ1-2; 9 bases are a match to TRBD1. Unmatched junction bases numbered 10, after V lost 4 bases and J lost 1 base. This CDR3 is 17 amino acids long. The CDR3 nucleotides read TGTGCCAGCAGTTATTATTGGACAGGGGAGATTAACTATGGCTACACCTTC. This codes for CASSYYWTGEINYGYTF.

The rearrangement uses TRBV20-1 and TRBJ1-6; tentative D call: TRBD1 (5 bases). The CDR3 extends over 14 amino acids. The germline V gene has CDR1 DFQATT and CDR2 SNEGSKA (reference sequence). Trimming took 2 bases from V and 7 from J, leaving 12 bases between them. CDR3 amino acids: CSARFLRANSPLHF. The CDR3, as DNA: TGCAGTGCTAGATTCCTCAGGGCCAATTCACCCCTCCACTTT.

This chain joins TRBV12-3 or TRBV12-4 and TRBJ2-7, with D hard to call. V gave up 6 bases and J gave up 6 bases, with 15 bases separating them. The CDR3 is 13 amino acids. The CDR3 reads CASSPTGFVEQYF. The CDR3 nucleotides read TGTGCCAGCAGCCCCACGGGTTTTGTCGAGCAGTACTTC.

This clonotype was found a few times. This chain links TRBV6-5 with TRBJ2-5; tentative D call: TRBD1 (6 bases). The CDR3 runs 14 residues. Germline V gene data show CDR1 as MNHEY and CDR2 as SVGAGI. V gave up 0 bases and J gave up 7 bases, with 12 bases separating them. The CDR3 is CASSYSTGPATQYF. The CDR3 nucleotides read TGTGCCAGCAGTTACTCCACAGGGCCCGCGACCCAGTACTTC.

The sample holds a few counts of this clonotype. The chain carries TRBV29-1 and TRBJ1-1; no definite D call. This CDR3 has 14 residues. Trimming cost V 0 bases and J 3 bases, with 11 bases left between them. The germline CDR1 and CDR2 sequences are SQVTM and ANQGSEA. The CDR3 region is CSVEEGLSDTEAFF. The CDR3 DNA sequence: TGCAGCGTTGAAGAGGGTCTTAGTGACACTGAAGCTTTCTTT.

This clonotype was observed a few times. The chain couples TRBV20-1 to TRBJ2-7; D gene uncertain. The CDR3 has 13 residues. Trimming shortened V by 6 bases and J by 4 bases, and 16 bases separated the two germline ends. Germline CDR1 and CDR2: DFQATT and SNEGSKA (reference sequence). The CDR3 region has the DNA TGCAGTGCCATTCCTTTTGAGTTTTACGAGCAGTACTTC. Protein sequence: CSAIPFEFYEQYF.

The rearrangement uses TRBV29-1 and TRBJ1-1; 7 bases map to TRBD1. This CDR3 spans 14 amino acids. V shed 5 bases and J 0 bases; nucleotides not matched to a gene: 6. The germline CDR1 and CDR2 sequences are SQVTM and ANQGSEA. The CDR3 region is CSVTDRVVNTEAFF. The DNA of the CDR3 is TGCAGCGTTACCGACAGGGTTGTGAACACTGAAGCTTTCTTT.

This clonotype occurred a few times. The rearrangement joins TRBV12-3 or TRBV12-4 to TRBJ2-3; D uncertain. Trimming took off 7 bases at V and 3 bases at J, with 8 bases between the two ends. The CDR3 spans 12 residues. In DNA, the CDR3 is TGTGCCAGCACCGGCCTGACAGATACGCAGTATTTT. Its translation is CASTGLTDTQYF.

This clonotype was detected a few times. The chain combines TRBV20-1 with TRBJ2-7; no firm D call. CDR3 length equals 10 residues. Germline V gives CDR1 DFQATT, CDR2 SNEGSKA (reference sequence). Trimming pared 6 bases from V and 9 bases from J, leaving 12 bases between. In DNA, the CDR3 is TGCAGTGCCCGGTGGGCGAGGCAGTACTTC. This codes for CSARWARQYF.

This clonotype was recorded a few times. V usage is TRBV4-2 and J usage is TRBJ2-3; 10 bases are shared with TRBD2. The junction had 6 bases not matched to a gene; V was cut back by 4 bases and J by 2 bases. The CDR3 loop spans 16 amino acids. Germline CDR1 and CDR2: LGHNA and YNFKEQ. The CDR3 protein is CASSPSGGALTDTQYF. The CDR3 DNA is TGTGCCAGCAGCCCCAGCGGGGGGGCCCTCACAGATACGCAGTATTTT.

The chain links TRBV5-1 to TRBJ1-1; D may be TRBD1 (6 bases). There are 14 residues in the CDR3. Germline V gives CDR1 SGHRS, CDR2 YFSETQ. Trimming shortened V by 4 bases and J by 1 base, and 11 bases separated the two germline ends. The CDR3 sequence: CASSPKGGNTEAFF. CDR3 DNA: TGCGCCAGCAGCCCGAAAGGGGGGAACACTGAAGCTTTCTTT.

This sequence joins TRBV20-1 and TRBJ2-3, with D perhaps TRBD1 (6 bases). This CDR3 has 14 amino acids. Between the trimmed V and J ends, which lost 1 base and 3 bases, there was a span of 11 bases. Germline V gene data show CDR1 as DFQATT and CDR2 as SNEGSKA (reference sequence). The CDR3 is CSARGSRGTDTQYF. In nucleotides, the CDR3 is TGCAGTGCTAGAGGAAGTAGGGGGACAGATACGCAGTATTTT.

The V and J genes are TRBV7-8 and TRBJ2-3, with D unclear. This CDR3 spans 11 amino acids. V dropped 7 bases and J dropped 6 bases, with 8 bases sitting between them. Germline values: CDR1 SGHVS, CDR2 FQNEAQ. The CDR3 sequence is CASTLGDTQYF. The CDR3 bases are TGTGCCAGCACCCTCGGGGATACGCAGTATTTT. The whole variable domain, remainder taken from reference TRBV7-8 and TRBJ2-3, is GAGVSQSPRYKVAKRGQDVALRCDPISGHVSLFWYQQALGQGPEFLTYFQNEAQLDKSGLPSDRFFAERPEGSVSTLKIQRTQQEDSAVYLCASTLGDTQYFGPGTRLTVL.

The chain employs TRBV5-5 and TRBJ2-5; TRBD1 aligns across 8 bases. The length of the CDR3 is 15 residues. Germline loops: CDR1 SGHKS, CDR2 YYEKEE (reference sequence). The trim removed 6 bases at V and 7 bases at J, leaving 14 bases unmatched. The CDR3 region is CASITLTGEYGTQYF. The CDR3 DNA follows: TGTGCCAGCATCACCCTGACAGGGGAGTATGGGACCCAGTACTTC.

This clonotype turned up a few times. J is TRBJ2-3 and V is TRBV7-6, with TRBD2 as a possible D gene (6 bases). V was clipped by 5 bases and J by 7 bases, with 13 bases between them. Germline V lookup: CDR1 SGHVS, CDR2 FNYEAQ. The CDR3 runs to 13 residues. The CDR3 DNA follows: TGTGCCAGCAGCCTCCTGGCGGGGAATACGCAGTATTTT. It specifies CASSLLAGNTQYF.

This chain connects TRBV15 to TRBJ1-5, with unresolved D. Germline V lookup: CDR1 LNHNV, CDR2 YYDKDF (reference sequence). Trimming took off 5 bases at V and 0 bases at J, with 5 bases between the two ends. This CDR3 region has 13 residues. This CDR3 is CATSLSSNQPQHF. The CDR3 DNA sequence: TGTGCCACCAGCCTCAGTAGCAATCAGCCCCAGCATTTT. The complete variable domain, with remaining parts taken from reference TRBV15 and TRBJ1-5, reads DAMVIQNPRYQVTQFGKPVTLSCSQTLNHNVMYWYQQKSSQAPKLLFHYYDKDFNNEADTPDNFQSRRPNTSFCFLDIRSPGLGDTAMYLCATSLSSNQPQHFGDGTRLSIL.

This clonotype was seen a few times. This chain connects TRBV7-2 to TRBJ1-2, with a possible D match to TRBD1 (5 bases). This CDR3 has 14 amino acids. Germline CDR1 and CDR2: SGHTA and FQGNSA. V shed 10 bases and J shed 4 bases, with 19 bases lying between them. The CDR3 here is CATIPLGGSYGYTF. The CDR3 DNA sequence: TGTGCCACCATCCCCCTCGGGGGTAGCTATGGCTACACCTTC.

In this sample, this clonotype turned up a few times. J is TRBJ2-3 and V is TRBV20-1, with 9 bases that match TRBD2. The CDR3 contains 15 residues. Germline CDR1 reads DFQATT; CDR2 reads SNEGSKA (reference sequence). V trimming: 3 bases; J trimming: 5 bases; junction bases outside the gene matches: 9. CDR3 region: CSASPRGGLIDTQYF. As DNA, the CDR3 is TGCAGTGCTAGTCCGCGGGGGGGCCTTATAGATACGCAGTATTTT.

V and J are TRBV5-6 and TRBJ1-2; D gene uncertain. Per the germline V gene, CDR1 is SGHDT and CDR2 is YYEEEE. This CDR3 contains 11 residues. V was trimmed by 2 bases and J by 12 bases, leaving 11 bases between them. The DNA for the CDR3 is TGTGCCAGCAGCTTAGACCGGCTTAACACCTTC. Amino acid sequence: CASSLDRLNTF.

The chain employs TRBV3-1 and TRBJ2-1; tentative D call: TRBD2 (5 bases). V lost 0 bases and J 8 bases, leaving 11 bases between the germline ends. Germline CDR1 is LGHDT and CDR2 is YNNKEL (reference sequence). There are 14 residues in the CDR3. The CDR3 spells CASSQEEGRDEQFF. For the CDR3, the DNA is TGTGCCAGCAGCCAAGAAGAGGGCCGGGATGAGCAGTTCTTC.

The chain recombines TRBV29-1 with TRBJ1-2, with a tentative D call TRBD1 (5 bases). CDR3 length: 15 amino acids. Germline V gene data show CDR1 as SQVTM and CDR2 as ANQGSEA. V was clipped by 0 bases and J by 8 bases, with 19 bases between them. The CDR3 is CSVEERGGRLKGYTF. CDR3 DNA sequence: TGCAGCGTTGAAGAGAGGGGTGGACGGTTAAAAGGCTACACCTTC.

This clonotype appeared many times. V is TRBV10-3 and J is TRBJ2-1; 9 bases align to TRBD2. The ends lost 3 bases at V and 6 bases at J; junction bases unmatched: 9. Germline CDR1 and CDR2: ENHRY and SYGVKD. The CDR3 has 16 amino acids. As DNA, the CDR3 is TGTGCCATCAGTGAAGCTACTAGCGGGCAGGGCAATGAGCAGTTCTTC. Protein sequence: CAISEATSGQGNEQFF.